This TCR beta chain was sequenced for a study of shared clonotypes between healthy human individuals. General study results and limits: Limited genetic and exposure-history diversity came from having few donors.

V lost 7 bases and J lost 2; bases outside the gene matches: 4. This CDR3 is built from 13 residues. Per the germline V gene, CDR1 is MNHNS and CDR2 is SASEGT. Assay runs were performed at deep level. Profiling relied on immunoSEQ multiplex PCR, and the TCRdb table lists in-frame clones only, not all of them. The table lists around 560,000 clones, approximately 95% of them singletons. Only CD45RO-negative cells positively selected for CCR7 counted as naive CD8 cells, so terminally differentiated effector memory CD45RA+ cells were excluded. The donor population consisted of healthy HIV-negative adults with no recent acute infections or vaccinations. Comments on this clone: The antigen is not known.

The chain has TRBV6-1 and TRBJ1-2; 7 bases fit TRBD1. Sequenced input: naive CD8+ T cells sorted from blood. The sequence was obtained from a woman in her twenties or thirties in good health. This CDR3 is CASKPTGNYGYTF. The CDR3 DNA sequence: TGTGCCAGCAAACCGACAGGGAACTATGGCTACACCTTC.